Detailed here is one T cell receptor beta chain. Next came a second PCR, run for about 6 to 12 cycles, which used a sample-barcoded 5' primer along with a J-beta primer mix. From the 5' RACE reads, TCRdb called clonotypes with MiXCR, one entry per CDR3 protein. The sample holds roughly 680,000 distinct CDR3 sequences, roughly half seen once. The data belong to a study of blood T cells in healthy people across ages. Sequenced sample: blood. The sequence was obtained from a woman aged 80 or over in good health.

The CDR3 is CASSYGISEQFF. For the CDR3, the DNA is TGTGCCAGCAGTTACGGAATAAGTGAGCAGTTCTTC. The rearrangement links TRBV6-2 or TRBV6-3 to TRBJ2-1; D not resolved. Trimming removed 2 bases from V and 9 bases from J, with 8 bases in between. This CDR3 is built from 12 residues. Germline CDR1 reads MNHEY; CDR2 reads SVGEGT.